This paragraph covers one T cell receptor (beta chain) sequence. Antigen unknown. These data belong to a study of regulatory T cells in long-lasting Graves disease. Per germline, CDR1 SGHTA and CDR2 FQGNSA. V was cut by 5 bases and J by 4 bases, with 14 bases left in between. The length of the CDR3 is 14 residues. Broader study findings: Persistent Graves' patients showed less TCR diversity than newly diagnosed ones.

Arm-PCR with iRepertoire HTBI primers amplified the CDR3 regions for these TCR beta libraries. TCRdb recomputed calls from the multiplex PCR reads with MiXCR, one row per CDR3 protein. The sample contains approximately 400,000 distinct CDR3 sequences, more than 13% of which appear only once. Time point meaning: newly diagnosed GD, antithyroid drugs for less than 3 months. RNA from PBMCs was the source of the TCR library. A further study also used this sample, focusing on T cells in Graves' hyperthyroidism and ophthalmopathy. From that paper: On the basis of clinical symptoms, serum thyroxine and TRAb, thyroid ultrasound and orbital computed tomography, diagnoses were made.

This chain joins TRBV7-2 and TRBJ1-1; D is possibly TRBD1 (6 bases). This TCR was sampled from a woman aged 30 to 39 with Graves disease. The starting material was peripheral blood mononuclear cells (PBMCs), obtained at new diagnosis, from a patient treated with antithyroid drugs. CDR3 nucleotides: TGTGCCAGCAGCGCCTTGAACAGGGCCACTGAAGCTTTCTTT. Amino acids: CASSALNRATEAFF.